A selection of T cell receptor beta chains follows, all from one sample in a study of blood T cell repertoires in COVID-19. Profiling relied on immunoSEQ multiplex PCR, and the TCRdb table lists in-frame clones only, not all of them. This sample has about 250,000 clones, with almost 90% found just once. Source material: peripheral blood. The receptors shown here come from an elderly man with acute or convalescent COVID-19. Each CDR3 is given without its conserved first and last residue.

V: TRBV15
CDR3: ATSSLGHSGEKLF

V: TRBV15
CDR3: ATSREQGRTEAF

V: TRBV7-2
CDR3: ASSLGGRDNEQF

V: TRBV7-8
CDR3: ASSSWDFSYNEQF

V: TRBV11-2
CDR3: ASRMAGNTEAF

V: TRBV5-1
CDR3: ASSLDTYEQY

V: TRBV6-5
CDR3: ASSPGGAGNTEAF

V: TRBV7-2
CDR3: ASSPDRGRDEQY

V: TRBV7-3
CDR3: ASSPRDRNTEAF

V: TRBV20-1
CDR3: SASPGIAF

V: TRBV3-1/TRBV3-2
CDR3: ASSQVAGVGYGYT

V: TRBV7-9
CDR3: ASSPAIRNEKLF

V: TRBV29-1
CDR3: SVRTGSYEQY

V: TRBV5-4
CDR3: ASSSAGTSGLYEQY

V: TRBV6-5
CDR3: ASSRNIQGNYGYT

V: TRBV24-1
CDR3: ATSDFTGTNEQF

V: TRBV18
CDR3: ASSPAGGYGYT

V: TRBV28
CDR3: ASRRGQNYGYT

V: TRBV6-5
CDR3: ASSYEQGNRETQY

V: TRBV9
CDR3: ASSGRQGSGGTEAF

V: TRBV11-2
CDR3: ASSLPDRQNTEAF

V: TRBV6-5
CDR3: ASSHRDRNEKLF

V: TRBV19
CDR3: ASSTFVSGANVLT

V: TRBV19
CDR3: ASSSSGVSYEQY

V: TRBV9
CDR3: ASSVGTSGPTQY

V: TRBV2
CDR3: ASSVYRAEAF

V: TRBV4-2
CDR3: ASSQTDRKSYEQY

V: TRBV9
CDR3: ASSTFPGQRDGYT

V: TRBV2
CDR3: ASSGDSQNSALH

V: TRBV2
CDR3: ASSDRVRNNQPQH

V: TRBV28
CDR3: ASSNQTSGFIFPSYEQY

V: TRBV14
CDR3: ASSQRGGPYGYT

V: TRBV19
CDR3: ASSKSWGLAGGLSLSDEQF

V: TRBV9
CDR3: ASSVDQVSTDTQY

V: TRBV19
CDR3: ASSQNTQGPNEKLF

V: TRBV15
CDR3: ATSRDRAMDEQF

V: TRBV19
CDR3: ASSIQGIGTGELF

V: TRBV6-5
CDR3: ASSIHRGGNQPQH

V: TRBV19
CDR3: ASSRTGLNYGYT

V: TRBV20-1
CDR3: SASLGNVYRGGSGNTIY

V: TRBV7-2
CDR3: ASRGGRSSYNEQF

V: TRBV6-5
CDR3: ASSYWTGNNSPLH

V: TRBV7-9
CDR3: ASSPLPPELGETQY

V: TRBV28
CDR3: ASSSAGTGNTEAF

V: TRBV5-4
CDR3: ASSLDSGQVGNTIY

V: TRBV15
CDR3: ATSRDLGLYEQY

V: TRBV24-1
CDR3: ATSDAGTSADTGELF

V: TRBV9
CDR3: ASSVGQGTYEQY

V: TRBV6-2/TRBV6-3
CDR3: ASSYAAGGNTEAF

V: TRBV6-5
CDR3: ASSYGHSRDNSPLH

V: TRBV11-2
CDR3: ASSSAGRQQY

V: TRBV6-2/TRBV6-3
CDR3: ASSYVAGTDPYEQY